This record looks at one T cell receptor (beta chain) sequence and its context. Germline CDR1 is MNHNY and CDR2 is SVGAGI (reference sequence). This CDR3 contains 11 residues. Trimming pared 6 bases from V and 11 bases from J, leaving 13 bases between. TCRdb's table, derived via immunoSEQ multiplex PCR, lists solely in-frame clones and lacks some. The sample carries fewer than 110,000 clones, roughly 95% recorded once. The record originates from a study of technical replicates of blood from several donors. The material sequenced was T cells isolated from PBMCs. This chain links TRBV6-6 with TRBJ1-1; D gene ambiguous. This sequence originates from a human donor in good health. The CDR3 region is CASRTTEDAFF. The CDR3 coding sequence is TGTGCCAGCAGGACGACTGAGGATGCTTTCTTT.